These 15 T cell receptor beta chains share one sample of origin, sequenced in a study of T cell repertoires in cytomegalovirus infection. MiXCR, run by TCRdb on the reads, gives a single entry per CDR3 protein. The data show some 110,000 distinct CDR3 sequences, over 9.5% seen once. For these receptors, no antigen is known. The source material was PBMCs, sequenced either directly or after in vitro stimulation (not recorded which). The receptors were sampled from a human donor in good health (CMV status not recorded). Some clones in this sample may be carry-over from other donors' samples.

In its sample, this clonotype was seen a few times. J is TRBJ1-5 and V is TRBV6-2 or TRBV6-3; no clear D. Germline CDR1 and CDR2: MNHEY and SVGEGT. Trimming took 5 bases from V and 9 from J, leaving 14 bases between them. The CDR3 is 13 amino acids. For the CDR3, the DNA is TGTGCCAGCAGTGCAGCGTCGGGATGGCCCCAGCATTTT. Translated, it gives CASSAASGWPQHF.

This clonotype appeared a few times. The genes are TRBV20-1 and TRBJ2-2; 13 positions match TRBD2. This CDR3 is built from 16 residues. The germline V gene has CDR1 DFQATT and CDR2 SNEGSKA (reference sequence). V shed 6 bases and J 0 bases; nucleotides not matched to a gene: 4. CDR3 region: CSALTSGRANTGELFF. CDR3 DNA sequence: TGCAGTGCCCTTACTAGCGGGAGGGCGAACACCGGGGAGCTGTTTTTT.

This clonotype turned up a few times. The chain links TRBV20-1 to TRBJ1-1; 7 bases match TRBD1. V shed 4 bases and J 5 bases; nucleotides not matched to a gene: 7. The V gene's germline CDR1 is DFQATT and CDR2 SNEGSKA (reference sequence). This CDR3 is 13 amino acids long. As DNA, the CDR3 is TGCAGTGCTACCAAGACAGGGCAAACTGAAGCTTTCTTT. Translating it yields CSATKTGQTEAFF.

This clonotype was observed many times. This chain connects TRBV7-2 to TRBJ1-6, with D hard to call. Between the trimmed V and J ends, which lost 5 bases and 1 base, there was a span of 21 bases. The germline V gene encodes CDR1 SGHTA and CDR2 FQGNSA. The CDR3 spans 19 residues. The CDR3: CASSPNTFPQRSYNSPLHF. In DNA form, the CDR3 reads TGTGCCAGCAGCCCAAATACCTTTCCACAAAGGTCCTATAATTCACCCCTCCACTTT.

This clonotype has more than one count but fewer than ten. The CDR3 spells CASSLNSGQFF. The DNA of the CDR3 is TGCGCCAGCAGCTTGAATAGCGGGCAGTTCTTC. The chain carries TRBV5-1 and TRBJ2-1; TRBD2 is a possible D gene (6 bases). The CDR3 consists of 11 residues. Germline values: CDR1 SGHRS, CDR2 YFSETQ. The V end lost 1 base, the J end lost 12 bases, and 8 bases lay between the germline ends.

This chain uses TRBV2 with TRBJ1-5, with D perhaps TRBD1 (6 bases). This CDR3 contains 13 residues. V was cut by 7 bases and J by 3 bases, with 10 bases left in between. Per germline, CDR1 SNHLY and CDR2 FYNNEI. The CDR3 reads CASKDRNNQPQHF. The CDR3 region has the DNA TGTGCCAGCAAAGACAGGAACAATCAGCCCCAGCATTTT. The full variable domain, in which reference TRBV2 and TRBJ1-5 provide the parts outside the CDR3, is EPEVTQTPSHQVTQMGQEVILRCVPISNHLYFYWYRQILGQKVEFLVSFYNNEISEKSEIFDDQFSVERPDGSNFTLKIRSTKLEDSAMYFCASKDRNNQPQHFGDGTRLSIL.

This clonotype was seen at least ten times. The rearrangement joins TRBV7-9 to TRBJ2-1, with TRBD2 identical over 10 bases. Germline-derived CDR1 and CDR2 are SEHNR and FQNEAQ (reference sequence). This CDR3 is built from 16 residues. With 3 bases clipped from V and 9 bases from J, the junction kept 11 bases outside the gene matches. The CDR3 loop is CASSFSLAGVRGEQFF. DNA for the CDR3: TGTGCCAGCAGCTTCAGCCTAGCGGGAGTAAGAGGTGAGCAGTTCTTC. Full variable domain (outside the CDR3, taken from reference TRBV7-9 and TRBJ2-1): DTGVSQNPRHKITKRGQNVTFRCDPISEHNRLYWYRQTLGQGPEFLTYFQNEAQLEKSRLLSDRFSAERPKGSFSTLEIQRTEQGDSAMYLCASSFSLAGVRGEQFFGPGTRLTVL.

This chain uses TRBV20-1 with TRBJ2-5, with D tentatively TRBD2 (6 bases). Germline CDR1 reads DFQATT; CDR2 reads SNEGSKA (reference sequence). Trimming left V 0 bases short and J 5 bases short, with 16 bases between. CDR3 length: 15 residues. The CDR3: CSARDQAGRRETQYF. In nucleotides, the CDR3 is TGCAGTGCTAGAGATCAGGCAGGGAGGCGGGAGACCCAGTACTTC.

In this sample, this clonotype turned up a few times. This sequence joins TRBV11-2 and TRBJ2-1; 8 bases map to TRBD1. J was trimmed by 7 bases and V by 5 bases; bases with no gene match: 7. This CDR3 is 14 amino acids long. Germline CDR1 reads SGHAT; CDR2 reads FQNNGV. This CDR3 is CASSLGQGRNEQFF. The CDR3 DNA follows: TGTGCCAGCAGCCTTGGACAGGGAAGGAATGAGCAGTTCTTC.

This clonotype was found many times. As DNA, the CDR3 is TGCAGTGCTAGGAGGGGGGCTGACACAGATACGCAGTATTTT. Encoded protein: CSARRGADTDTQYF. The chain couples TRBV20-1 to TRBJ2-3; D is perhaps TRBD1 or TRBD2 (6 bases each). CDR3 size: 14 residues. The germline CDR1 and CDR2 sequences are DFQATT and SNEGSKA (reference sequence). The V end lost 3 bases, the J end lost 2 bases, and 12 bases lay between the germline ends.

This clonotype was seen a few times. V usage is TRBV4-1 and J usage is TRBJ2-5; the match to TRBD2 covers 12 bases. Germline V CDR1 and CDR2: MGHRA, YSYEKL. The CDR3 runs to 16 residues. Germline trimming cut 0 bases from V and 5 bases from J; bases unmatched to any gene: 4. Written as DNA, the CDR3 is TGCGCCAGCAGCCAAGAGACTAGCGGGAGTTTGGAGACCCAGTACTTC. Amino acids: CASSQETSGSLETQYF.

The table lists this clonotype with many counts. This rearrangement joins TRBV7-2 to TRBJ1-1; D remains ambiguous. Germline-derived CDR1 and CDR2 are SGHTA and FQGNSA. V lost 3 bases and J 0 bases, leaving 5 bases between the germline ends. CDR3 size: 13 residues. The CDR3 loop reads CASSLDLNTEAFF. In DNA, the CDR3 is TGTGCCAGCAGCTTGGATTTGAACACTGAAGCTTTCTTT.

The chain employs TRBV5-4 and TRBJ1-2; D gene ambiguous. The germline V gene encodes CDR1 SGHNT and CDR2 YYREEE (reference sequence). The length of the CDR3 is 13 residues. The V and J ends lost 2 bases and 3 bases respectively, with 8 bases between them. CDR3 amino acids: CASSFQDDYGYTF. DNA of the CDR3: TGTGCCAGCAGCTTTCAAGACGACTATGGCTACACCTTC.

This clonotype was seen a handful of times. The chain uses TRBV28 and TRBJ1-6; 9 positions match TRBD1. The V gene end was trimmed by 5 bases and the J gene end by 10 bases; junction bases not matched to a gene: 9. Per the germline V gene, CDR1 is MDHEN and CDR2 is SYDVKM. The CDR3 spans 15 residues. The CDR3 reads CASSPPQGAGSPLHF. CDR3 nucleotide sequence: TGTGCCAGCAGTCCTCCACAGGGGGCGGGATCACCCCTCCACTTT.

This clonotype qualifies as medium-sized (0.01 to 0.1%). The chain recombines TRBV19 with TRBJ1-3; no definite D call. This CDR3 spans 15 amino acids. V was cut by 7 bases and J by 0 bases, with 13 bases left in between. The V gene's germline CDR1 is LNHDA and CDR2 SQIVND (reference sequence). CDR3 loop: CASTPVTRSGNTIYF. Here the CDR3 DNA reads TGTGCCAGTACCCCCGTTACCCGCTCTGGAAACACCATATATTTT.